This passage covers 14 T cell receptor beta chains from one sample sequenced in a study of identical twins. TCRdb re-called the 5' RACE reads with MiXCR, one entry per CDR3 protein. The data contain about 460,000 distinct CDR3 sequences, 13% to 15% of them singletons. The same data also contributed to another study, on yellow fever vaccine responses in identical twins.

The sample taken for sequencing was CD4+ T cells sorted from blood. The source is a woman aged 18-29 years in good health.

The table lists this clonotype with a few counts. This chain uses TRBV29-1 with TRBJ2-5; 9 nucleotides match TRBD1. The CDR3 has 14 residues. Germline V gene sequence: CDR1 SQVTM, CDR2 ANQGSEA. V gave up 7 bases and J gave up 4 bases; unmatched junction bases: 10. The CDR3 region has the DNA TGCAGCGCCGGCCGGGACAGGGTGGGAGAGACCCAGTACTTC. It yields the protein CSAGRDRVGETQYF.

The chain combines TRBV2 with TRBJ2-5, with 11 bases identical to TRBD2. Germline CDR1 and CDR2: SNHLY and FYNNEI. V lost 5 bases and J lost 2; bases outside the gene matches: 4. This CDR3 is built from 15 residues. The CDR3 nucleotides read TGTGCCAGCAGTTCTAGCGGGGGGTATCAAGAGACCCAGTACTTC. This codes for CASSSSGGYQETQYF.

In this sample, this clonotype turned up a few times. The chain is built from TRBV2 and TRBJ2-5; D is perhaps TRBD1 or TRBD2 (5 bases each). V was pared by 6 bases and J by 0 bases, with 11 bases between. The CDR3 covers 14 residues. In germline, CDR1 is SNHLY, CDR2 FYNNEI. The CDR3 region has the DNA TGTGCCAGCAGGGACGGGGCCTACCAAGAGACCCAGTACTTC. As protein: CASRDGAYQETQYF.

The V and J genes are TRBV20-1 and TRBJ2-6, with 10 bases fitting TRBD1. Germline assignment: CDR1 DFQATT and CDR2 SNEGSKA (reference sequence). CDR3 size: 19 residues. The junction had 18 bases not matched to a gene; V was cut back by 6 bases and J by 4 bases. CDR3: CSAVAGPGQGSRGANVLTF. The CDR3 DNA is TGCAGTGCCGTAGCGGGACCGGGACAGGGGTCGCGAGGGGCCAACGTCCTGACTTTC.

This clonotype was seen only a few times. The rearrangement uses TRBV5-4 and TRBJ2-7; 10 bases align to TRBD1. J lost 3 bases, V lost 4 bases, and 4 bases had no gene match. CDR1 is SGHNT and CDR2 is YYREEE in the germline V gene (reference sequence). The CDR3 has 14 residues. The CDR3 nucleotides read TGTGCCAGCAGCATGACAGGGGGCTACTACGAGCAGTACTTC. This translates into CASSMTGGYYEQYF.

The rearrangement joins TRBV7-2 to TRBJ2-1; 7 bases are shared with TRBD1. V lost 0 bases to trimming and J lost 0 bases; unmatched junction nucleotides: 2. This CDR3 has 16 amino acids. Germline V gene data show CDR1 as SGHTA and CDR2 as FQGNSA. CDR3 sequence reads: CASSLAGTASYNEQFF. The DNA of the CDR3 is TGTGCCAGCAGCTTAGCAGGGACAGCCTCCTACAATGAGCAGTTCTTC.

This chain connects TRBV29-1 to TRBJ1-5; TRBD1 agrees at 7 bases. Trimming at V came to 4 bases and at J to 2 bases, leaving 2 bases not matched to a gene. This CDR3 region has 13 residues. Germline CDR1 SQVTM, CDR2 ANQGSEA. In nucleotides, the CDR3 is TGCAGCGTTGGGGGGACAGGCAATCAGCCCCAGCATTTT. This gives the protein CSVGGTGNQPQHF.

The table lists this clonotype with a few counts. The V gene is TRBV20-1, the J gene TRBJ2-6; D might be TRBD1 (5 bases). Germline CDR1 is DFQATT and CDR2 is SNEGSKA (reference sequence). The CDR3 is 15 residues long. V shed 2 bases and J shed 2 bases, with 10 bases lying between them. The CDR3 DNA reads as TGCAGTGCTAGAAGACAGACCGCTGGGGCCAACGTCCTGACTTTC. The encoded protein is CSARRQTAGANVLTF.

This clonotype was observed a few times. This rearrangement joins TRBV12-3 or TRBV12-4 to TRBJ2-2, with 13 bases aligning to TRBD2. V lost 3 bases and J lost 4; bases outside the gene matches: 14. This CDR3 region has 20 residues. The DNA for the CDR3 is TGTGCCAGCAGTTTTCAGAAGGTGACTAGCGGGAGGCTAGTCACCGGGGAGCTGTTTTTT. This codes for CASSFQKVTSGRLVTGELFF.

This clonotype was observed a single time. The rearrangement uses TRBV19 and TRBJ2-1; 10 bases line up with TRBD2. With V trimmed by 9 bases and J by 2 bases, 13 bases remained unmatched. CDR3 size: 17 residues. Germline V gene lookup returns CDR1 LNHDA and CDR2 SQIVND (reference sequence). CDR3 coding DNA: TGTGCCAGGAGAAACCCACTAGCGGGGATTACCTACAATGAGCAGTTCTTC. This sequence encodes CARRNPLAGITYNEQFF.

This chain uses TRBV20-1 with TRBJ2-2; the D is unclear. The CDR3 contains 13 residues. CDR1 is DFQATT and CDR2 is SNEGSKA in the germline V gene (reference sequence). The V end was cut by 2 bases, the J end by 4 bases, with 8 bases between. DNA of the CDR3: TGCAGTGCTAGATCGCCGGGCACCGGGGAGCTGTTTTTT. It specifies CSARSPGTGELFF.

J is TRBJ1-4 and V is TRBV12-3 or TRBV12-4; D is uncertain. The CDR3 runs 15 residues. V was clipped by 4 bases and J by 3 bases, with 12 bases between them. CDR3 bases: TGTGCCAGCAGTTCCCGGAAGGGTCCTAATGAAAAACTGTTTTTT. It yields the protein CASSSRKGPNEKLFF.

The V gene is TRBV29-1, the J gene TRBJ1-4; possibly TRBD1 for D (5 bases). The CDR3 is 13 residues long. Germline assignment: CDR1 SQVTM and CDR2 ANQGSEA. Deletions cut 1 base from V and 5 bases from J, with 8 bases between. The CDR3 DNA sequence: TGCAGCGTTGAAGCAGGGTCCAATGAAAAACTGTTTTTT. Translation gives CSVEAGSNEKLFF.

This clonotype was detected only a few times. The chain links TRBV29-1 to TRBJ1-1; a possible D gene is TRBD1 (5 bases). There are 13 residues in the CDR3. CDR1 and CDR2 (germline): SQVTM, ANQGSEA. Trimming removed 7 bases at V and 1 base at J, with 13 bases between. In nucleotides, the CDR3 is TGCAGCGCTGCCCGACAGCGGAACACTGAAGCTTTCTTT. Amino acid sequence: CSAARQRNTEAFF.